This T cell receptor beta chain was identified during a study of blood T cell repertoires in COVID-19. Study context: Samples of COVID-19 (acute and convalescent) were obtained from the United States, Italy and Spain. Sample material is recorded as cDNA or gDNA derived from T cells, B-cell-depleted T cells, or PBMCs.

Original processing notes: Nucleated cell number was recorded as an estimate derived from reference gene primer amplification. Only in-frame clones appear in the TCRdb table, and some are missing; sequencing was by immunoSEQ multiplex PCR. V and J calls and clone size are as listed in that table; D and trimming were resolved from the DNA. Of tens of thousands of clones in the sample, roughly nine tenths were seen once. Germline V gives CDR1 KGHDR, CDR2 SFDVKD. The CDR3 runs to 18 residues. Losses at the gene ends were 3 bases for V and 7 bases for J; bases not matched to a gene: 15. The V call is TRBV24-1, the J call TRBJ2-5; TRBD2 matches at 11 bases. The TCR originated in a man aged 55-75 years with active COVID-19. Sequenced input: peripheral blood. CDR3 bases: TGTGCCACCAGTGATCCAGCCAGCCTGGGGACTAGCGGTGGGACCCAGTACTTC. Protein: CATSDPASLGTSGGTQYF.